These 14 T cell receptor beta chains originate from one sample sequenced in a study of T cell responses to AZD1222 COVID-19 vaccine. Method: immunoSEQ multiplex PCR; TCRdb's copy keeps in-frame clones and lacks some. Altogether approximately 110,000 clones are present, roughly 88% being singletons, with the ten largest covering more than 10%. This specimen consisted of peripheral blood, obtained on day 0 of MenACWY control vaccination. The receptors were sampled from an adult in good health.

The J gene is TRBJ1-4, the V gene TRBV19; no firm D call. The CDR3 runs to 14 residues. Germline assignment: CDR1 LNHDA and CDR2 SQIVND (reference sequence). Trimming took off 6 bases at V and 6 bases at J, with 14 bases between the two ends. CDR3 in amino acids: CASRAVGYDEKLFF. CDR3 in DNA: TGTGCCAGTAGAGCCGTGGGCTATGATGAAAAACTGTTTTTT.

The CDR3 DNA reads as TGTGCTGCTAGGACAGAGAACACCGGGGAGCTGTTTTTT. It encodes CAARTENTGELFF. This chain joins TRBV6-5 and TRBJ2-2; possibly TRBD1 for D (6 bases). The CDR3 spans 13 residues. The germline V gene encodes CDR1 MNHEY and CDR2 SVGAGI.

The chain employs TRBV25-1 and TRBJ1-3; D remains ambiguous. The CDR3 contains 16 residues. Trimming pared 0 bases from V and 0 bases from J, leaving 9 bases between. Germline CDR1 and CDR2: MGHDK and SYGVNS. The CDR3 loop is CASSEYHPRSGNTIYF. CDR3 in DNA: TGTGCCAGCAGTGAATACCATCCTCGCTCTGGAAACACCATATATTTT.

This chain uses TRBV30 with TRBJ1-6; 8 bases align to TRBD1. Trimming at V came to 3 bases and at J to 10 bases, leaving 5 bases not matched to a gene. Germline values: CDR1 GTSNPN, CDR2 SVGIG (reference sequence). The CDR3 totals 13 residues. CDR3: CAWRDREISPLHF. The CDR3 nucleotides are TGTGCCTGGAGGGACAGGGAAATCTCACCCCTCCACTTT. Full variable domain (missing parts from reference TRBV30 and TRBJ1-6): SQTIHQWPATLVQPVGSPLSLECTVEGTSNPNLYWYRQAAGRGLQLLFYSVGIGQISSEVPQNLSASRPQDRQFILSSKKLLLSDSGFYLCAWRDREISPLHFGNGTRLTVT.

This sequence joins TRBV5-1 and TRBJ1-1; 9 nucleotides align to TRBD1. The CDR3 spans 17 residues. V trimming: 4 bases; J trimming: 0 bases; junction bases outside the gene matches: 10. Per the germline V gene, CDR1 is SGHRS and CDR2 is YFSETQ. DNA of the CDR3: TGCGCCAGCAGCCAAAGACAGGGGGGAACACTGAACACTGAAGCTTTCTTT. This encodes CASSQRQGGTLNTEAFF.

The V and J genes are TRBV9 and TRBJ2-2; 14 nucleotides line up with TRBD2. V shed 3 bases, J shed 6 bases, and the junction held 1 base outside the gene matches. The CDR3 has 15 residues. Germline V gene sequence: CDR1 SGDLS, CDR2 YYNGEE. CDR3 in DNA: TGTGCCAGCAGCGAGACTAGCGGGGGGGCCGGGGAGCTGTTTTTT. It yields the protein CASSETSGGAGELFF.

This chain connects TRBV28 to TRBJ1-1; a weak D match, TRBD1 (6 bases). This CDR3 contains 14 residues. V was cut by 7 bases and J by 14 bases, with 26 bases left in between. CDR1 is MDHEN, CDR2 SYDVKM, per germline. This CDR3 is CASTTSGTYHPRFF. DNA of the CDR3: TGTGCCAGCACCACCTCCGGGACATACCACCCTCGCTTCTTT.

This chain connects TRBV20-1 to TRBJ2-7, with D possibly matching TRBD1 (6 bases). V was clipped by 5 bases and J by 4 bases, with 9 bases between them. Germline CDR1 and CDR2: DFQATT and SNEGSKA (reference sequence). The CDR3 consists of 11 residues. CDR3 nucleotide sequence: TGCAGTGCTTGGGACAAATACGAGCAGTACTTC. Protein product: CSAWDKYEQYF.

This clone was seen a few times. The J gene is TRBJ1-3, the V gene TRBV6-5; TRBD1 aligns across 10 bases. The J segment lost 0 bases and the V segment lost 8 bases, leaving 4 bases of the junction unmatched. CDR3 length equals 15 residues. CDR1 is MNHEY and CDR2 is SVGAGI in the germline V gene. The CDR3: CASGQGEGSGNTIYF. DNA of the CDR3: TGTGCCAGCGGACAGGGGGAGGGCTCTGGAAACACCATATATTTT.

The rearrangement uses TRBV9 and TRBJ2-1; D perhaps matches TRBD2 (5 bases). V dropped 0 bases and J dropped 6 bases, with 10 bases sitting between them. Germline lookup yields CDR1 SGDLS and CDR2 YYNGEE. The CDR3 runs to 14 residues. The CDR3, as DNA: TGTGCCAGCAGCGTAGATTCCCGGGGCAATGAGCAGTTCTTC. Its translation: CASSVDSRGNEQFF.

The genes are TRBV5-1 and TRBJ2-3, with TRBD2 matching 7 bases. Trimming at V came to 3 bases and at J to 2 bases, leaving 9 bases not matched to a gene. This CDR3 has 16 amino acids. In germline, CDR1 is SGHRS, CDR2 YFSETQ. The CDR3 bases are TGCGCCAGCAGCTCGGAGGCGGGGGAACCCACAGATACGCAGTATTTT. Translation: CASSSEAGEPTDTQYF.

The chain recombines TRBV30 with TRBJ1-5; 9 bases agree with TRBD1. The V gene's germline CDR1 is GTSNPN and CDR2 SVGIG (reference sequence). V shed 2 bases and J 6 bases; nucleotides not matched to a gene: 8. The CDR3 is 15 amino acids. The chain's CDR3 is CAWSPQGAMFQPQHF. CDR3 sequence (DNA): TGTGCCTGGAGTCCACAGGGGGCTATGTTTCAGCCCCAGCATTTT.

This chain joins TRBV28 and TRBJ1-5; D is possibly TRBD1 (5 bases). CDR1 and CDR2 (germline): MDHEN, SYDVKM. The length of the CDR3 is 14 residues. V shed 8 bases and J shed 1 base, with 12 bases lying between them. DNA of the CDR3: TGTGCCAGCGGCGGACATTTCAGCAATCAGCCCCAGCATTTT. As protein: CASGGHFSNQPQHF.

The chain joins TRBV13 to TRBJ1-2; 8 nucleotides line up with TRBD1. This CDR3 has 16 residues. CDR1 is PRHDT, CDR2 FYEKMQ, per germline (reference sequence). V lost 5 bases to trimming and J lost 1 base; unmatched junction nucleotides: 9. CDR3 region: CASSPTTDRGNYGYTF. The CDR3 DNA is TGTGCCAGCAGCCCAACAACTGACAGGGGTAACTATGGCTACACCTTC.